This T cell receptor beta chain stems from a study of identical twins. As concerns this clonotype: Its antigen is as yet unknown.

Overall study results and limits: Monozygotic twins shared more out-of-frame TCR alpha than recombination models predicted.

TCRdb analysed the 5' RACE reads with MiXCR anew, one entry per CDR3 protein. The sample holds around 230,000 distinct CDR3 sequences, under 8.5% seen once. This CDR3 has 12 residues. Between the trimmed V and J ends, which lost 3 bases and 3 bases, there was a span of 3 bases. Germline V gene data show CDR1 as SGHRS and CDR2 as YFSETQ. Separately, the same data were catalogued under a study of T cells expressing NK-cell markers.

The chain recombines TRBV5-1 with TRBJ2-2; D remains unclear. Sequences were obtained from CD8+ T cells sorted from blood. This receptor was identified in a woman in her late teens or twenties in good health. Here the CDR3 DNA reads TGCGCCAGCAGCTGGGACACCGGGGAGCTGTTTTTT. This encodes CASSWDTGELFF.